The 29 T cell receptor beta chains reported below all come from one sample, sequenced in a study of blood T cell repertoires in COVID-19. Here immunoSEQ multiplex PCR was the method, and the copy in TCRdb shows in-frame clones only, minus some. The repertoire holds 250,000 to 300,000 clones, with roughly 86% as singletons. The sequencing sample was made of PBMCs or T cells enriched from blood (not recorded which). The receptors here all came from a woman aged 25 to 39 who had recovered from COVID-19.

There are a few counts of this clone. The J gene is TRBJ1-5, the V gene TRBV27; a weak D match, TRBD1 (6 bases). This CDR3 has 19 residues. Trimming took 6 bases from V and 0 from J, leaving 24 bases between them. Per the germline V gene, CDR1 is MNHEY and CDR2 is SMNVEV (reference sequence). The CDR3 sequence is CASRLTGDRSLYSNQPQHF. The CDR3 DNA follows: TGTGCCAGCAGACTCACCGGTGACAGGAGCCTTTATAGCAATCAGCCCCAGCATTTT.

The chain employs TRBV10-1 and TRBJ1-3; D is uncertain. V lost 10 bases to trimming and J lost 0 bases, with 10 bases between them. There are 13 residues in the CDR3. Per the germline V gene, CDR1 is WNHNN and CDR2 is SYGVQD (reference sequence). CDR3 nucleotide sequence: TGCGCCACCCCAGGATTCTCTGGAAACACCATATATTTT. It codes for CATPGFSGNTIYF.

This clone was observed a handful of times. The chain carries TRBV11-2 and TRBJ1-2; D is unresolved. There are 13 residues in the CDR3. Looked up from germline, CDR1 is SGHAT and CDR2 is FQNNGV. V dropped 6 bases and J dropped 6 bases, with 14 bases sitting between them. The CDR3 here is CASSLTTGDGYTF. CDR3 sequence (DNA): TGTGCCAGCAGTCTCACGACGGGAGATGGCTACACCTTC.

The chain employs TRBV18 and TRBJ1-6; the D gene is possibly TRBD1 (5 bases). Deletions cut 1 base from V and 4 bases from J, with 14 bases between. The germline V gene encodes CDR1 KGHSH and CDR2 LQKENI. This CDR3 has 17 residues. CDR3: CASSPLSGESYNSPLHF. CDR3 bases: TGTGCCAGCTCACCACTTTCGGGGGAATCATATAATTCACCCCTCCACTTT.

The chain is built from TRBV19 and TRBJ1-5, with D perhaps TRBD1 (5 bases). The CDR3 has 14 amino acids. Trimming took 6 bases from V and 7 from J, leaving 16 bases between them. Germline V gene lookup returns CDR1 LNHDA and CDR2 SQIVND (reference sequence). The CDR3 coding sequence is TGTGCCAGTAGCAGTAGACGCGGGGGACAGCCCCAGCATTTT. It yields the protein CASSSRRGGQPQHF.

In nucleotides, the CDR3 is TGTGCCAGCACCTCCCCCGGGTCCTACGAGCAGTACTTC. Translation gives CASTSPGSYEQYF. The chain joins TRBV9 to TRBJ2-7; D unclear. The germline V gene has CDR1 SGDLS and CDR2 YYNGEE. The CDR3 covers 13 residues. The V gene lost 6 bases and the J gene lost 1 base, with 11 bases spanning the gap.

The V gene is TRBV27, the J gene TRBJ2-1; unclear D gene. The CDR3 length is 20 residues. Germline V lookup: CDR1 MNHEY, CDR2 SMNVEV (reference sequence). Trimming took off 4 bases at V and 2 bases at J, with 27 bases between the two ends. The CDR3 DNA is TGTGCCAGCAGTTCCATACCTCTACCTGGGCGTGCCTCCCCCTACAATGAGCAGTTCTTC. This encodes CASSSIPLPGRASPYNEQFF.

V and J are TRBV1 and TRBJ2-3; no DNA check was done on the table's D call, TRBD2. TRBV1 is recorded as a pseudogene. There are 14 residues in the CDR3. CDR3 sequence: CTTKGSRGKDTQYF. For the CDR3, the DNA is TGCACCACCAAAGGTTCGCGGGGTAAAGATACGCAGTATTTT.

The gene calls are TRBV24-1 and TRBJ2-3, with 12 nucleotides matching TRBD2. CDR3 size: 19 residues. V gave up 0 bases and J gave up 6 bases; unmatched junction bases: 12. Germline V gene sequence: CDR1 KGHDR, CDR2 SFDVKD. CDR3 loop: CATSDLSSSSGGAKDTQYF. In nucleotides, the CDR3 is TGTGCCACCAGTGATTTGAGCTCGTCTAGCGGGGGGGCCAAGGATACGCAGTATTTT.

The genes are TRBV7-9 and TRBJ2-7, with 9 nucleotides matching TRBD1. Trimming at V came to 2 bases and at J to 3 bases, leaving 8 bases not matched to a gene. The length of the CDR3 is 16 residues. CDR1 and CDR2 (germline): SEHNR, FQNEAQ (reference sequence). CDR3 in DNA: TGTGCCAGCAGCTTAAGTGCGGGACAGGGTAGCTACGAGCAGTACTTC. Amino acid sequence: CASSLSAGQGSYEQYF. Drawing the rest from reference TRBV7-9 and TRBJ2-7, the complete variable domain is DTGVSQNPRHKITKRGQNVTFRCDPISEHNRLYWYRQTLGQGPEFLTYFQNEAQLEKSRLLSDRFSAERPKGSFSTLEIQRTEQGDSAMYLCASSLSAGQGSYEQYFGPGTRLTVT.

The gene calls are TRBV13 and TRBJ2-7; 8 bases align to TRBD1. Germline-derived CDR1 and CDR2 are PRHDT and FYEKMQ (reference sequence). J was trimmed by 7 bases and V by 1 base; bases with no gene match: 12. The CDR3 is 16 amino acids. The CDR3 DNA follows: TGTGCCAGCAGCTTAGAGCTTGGACAGGGAGCTCGGGAGCAGTACTTC. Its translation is CASSLELGQGAREQYF.

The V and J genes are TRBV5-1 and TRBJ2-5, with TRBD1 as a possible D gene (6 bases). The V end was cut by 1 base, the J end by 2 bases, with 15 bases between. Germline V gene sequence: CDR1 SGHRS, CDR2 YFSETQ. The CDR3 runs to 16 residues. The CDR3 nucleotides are TGCGCCAGCAGCTTGTCCCCCGCGGACAGTCAAGAGACCCAGTACTTC. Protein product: CASSLSPADSQETQYF.

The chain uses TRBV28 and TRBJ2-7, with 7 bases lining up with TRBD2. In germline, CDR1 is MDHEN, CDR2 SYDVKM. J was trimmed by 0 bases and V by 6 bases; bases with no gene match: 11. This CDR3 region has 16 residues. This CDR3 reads CASSDLRGGSSYEQYF. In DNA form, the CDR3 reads TGTGCCAGCAGCGACCTCCGGGGCGGGAGCTCCTACGAGCAGTACTTC. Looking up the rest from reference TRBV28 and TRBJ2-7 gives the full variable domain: DVKVTQSSRYLVKRTGEKVFLECVQDMDHENMFWYRQDPGLGLRLIYFSYDVKMKEKGDIPEGYSVSREKKERFSLILESASTNQTSMYLCASSDLRGGSSYEQYFGPGTRLTVT.

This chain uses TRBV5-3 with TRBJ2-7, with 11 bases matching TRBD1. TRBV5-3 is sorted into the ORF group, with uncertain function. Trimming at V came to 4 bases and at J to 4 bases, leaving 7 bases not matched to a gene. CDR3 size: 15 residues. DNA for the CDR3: TGTGCCAGAAGCCACCTCGGGGACAGGGGGTACGAGCAGTACTTC. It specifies CARSHLGDRGYEQYF.

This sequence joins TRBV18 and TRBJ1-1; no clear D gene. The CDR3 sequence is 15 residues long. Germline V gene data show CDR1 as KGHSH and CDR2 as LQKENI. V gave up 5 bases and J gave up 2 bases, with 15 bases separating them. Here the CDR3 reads CASSSQTGYNTEAFF. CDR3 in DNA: TGTGCCAGCTCATCCCAGACGGGATATAACACTGAAGCTTTCTTT.

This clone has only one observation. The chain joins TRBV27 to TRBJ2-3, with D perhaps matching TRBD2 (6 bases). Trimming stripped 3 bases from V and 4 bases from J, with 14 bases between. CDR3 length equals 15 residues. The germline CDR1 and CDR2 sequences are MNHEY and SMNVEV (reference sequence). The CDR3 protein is CASSFGRTSSDTQYF. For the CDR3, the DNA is TGTGCCAGCAGTTTCGGGAGAACGAGCTCAGATACGCAGTATTTT.

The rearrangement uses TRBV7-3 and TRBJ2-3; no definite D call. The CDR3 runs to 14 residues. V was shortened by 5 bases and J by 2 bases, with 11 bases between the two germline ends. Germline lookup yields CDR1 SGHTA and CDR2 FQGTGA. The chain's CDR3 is CASSPPVHTDTQYF. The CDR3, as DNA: TGTGCCAGCAGCCCACCGGTTCACACAGATACGCAGTATTTT. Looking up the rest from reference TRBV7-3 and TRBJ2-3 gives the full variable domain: GAGVSQTPSNKVTEKGKYVELRCDPISGHTALYWYRQSLGQGPEFLIYFQGTGAADDSGLPNDRFFAVRPEGSVSTLKIQRTERGDSAVYLCASSPPVHTDTQYFGPGTRLTVL.

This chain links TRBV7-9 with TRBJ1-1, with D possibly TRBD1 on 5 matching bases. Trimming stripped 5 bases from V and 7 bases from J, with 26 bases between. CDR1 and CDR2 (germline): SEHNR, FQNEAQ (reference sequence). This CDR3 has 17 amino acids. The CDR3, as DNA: TGTGCCAGCAGCGCAAAATTAGGGGCGCCAAGGGGTGTTGAAGCTTTCTTT. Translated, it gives CASSAKLGAPRGVEAFF.

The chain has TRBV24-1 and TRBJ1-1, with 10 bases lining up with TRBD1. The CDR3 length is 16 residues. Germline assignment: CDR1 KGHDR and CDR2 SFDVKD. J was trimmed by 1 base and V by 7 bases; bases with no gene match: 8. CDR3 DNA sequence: TGTGCCACCAGAGGGCGTGGGACAGGGGAGAACACTGAAGCTTTCTTT. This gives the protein CATRGRGTGENTEAFF.

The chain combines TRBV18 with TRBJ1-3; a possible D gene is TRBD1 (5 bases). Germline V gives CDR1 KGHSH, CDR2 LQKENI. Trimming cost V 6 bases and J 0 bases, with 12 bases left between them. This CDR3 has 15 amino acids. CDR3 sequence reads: CASSSTAFSGNTIYF. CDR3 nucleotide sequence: TGTGCCAGCTCCTCGACAGCCTTCTCTGGAAACACCATATATTTT.

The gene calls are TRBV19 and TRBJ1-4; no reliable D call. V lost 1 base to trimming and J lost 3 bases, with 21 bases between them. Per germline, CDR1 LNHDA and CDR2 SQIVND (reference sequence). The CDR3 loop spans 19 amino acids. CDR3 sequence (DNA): TGTGCCAGTAGTATAGGATTAAAAGGAGGTAACAGACCTAATGAAAAACTGTTTTTT. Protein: CASSIGLKGGNRPNEKLFF.

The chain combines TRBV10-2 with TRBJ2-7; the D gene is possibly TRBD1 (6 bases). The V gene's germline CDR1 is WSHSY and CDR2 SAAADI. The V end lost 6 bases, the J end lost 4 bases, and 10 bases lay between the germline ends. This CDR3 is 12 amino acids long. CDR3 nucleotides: TGCGCCAGCAGAGATAGGGGGTACGAGCAGTACTTC. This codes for CASRDRGYEQYF.

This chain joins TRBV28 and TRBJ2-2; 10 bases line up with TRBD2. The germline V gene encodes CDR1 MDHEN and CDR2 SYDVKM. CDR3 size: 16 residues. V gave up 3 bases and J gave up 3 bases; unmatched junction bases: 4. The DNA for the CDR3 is TGTGCCAGCAGTTTCCTAGCGGGGGATTACACCGGGGAGCTGTTTTTT. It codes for CASSFLAGDYTGELFF.

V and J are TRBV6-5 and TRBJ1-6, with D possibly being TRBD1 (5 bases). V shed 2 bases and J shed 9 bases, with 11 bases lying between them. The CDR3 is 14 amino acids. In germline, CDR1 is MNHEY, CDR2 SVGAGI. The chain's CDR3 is CASSYQGGVSPLHF. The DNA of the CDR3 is TGTGCCAGCAGTTACCAGGGTGGGGTTTCACCCCTCCACTTT.

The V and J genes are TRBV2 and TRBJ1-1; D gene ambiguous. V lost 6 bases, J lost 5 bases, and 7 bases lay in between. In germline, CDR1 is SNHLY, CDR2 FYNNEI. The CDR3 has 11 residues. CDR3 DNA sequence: TGTGCCAGCAGGGGAGAGACTGAAGCTTTCTTT. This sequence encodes CASRGETEAFF. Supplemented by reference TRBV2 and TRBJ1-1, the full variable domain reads EPEVTQTPSHQVTQMGQEVILRCVPISNHLYFYWYRQILGQKVEFLVSFYNNEISEKSEIFDDQFSVERPDGSNFTLKIRSTKLEDSAMYFCASRGETEAFFGQGTRLTVV.

As DNA, the CDR3 is TGTGCCAGCAGCCCCGCCGGGACAGGGGGCGATCAGCCCCAGCATTTT. Its protein is CASSPAGTGGDQPQHF. The chain links TRBV3-1 (or the pseudogene TRBV3-2) to TRBJ1-5; 12 bases line up with TRBD1. V shed 4 bases and J 5 bases; nucleotides not matched to a gene: 6. Germline CDR1 is LGHDT and CDR2 is YNNKEL (reference sequence). The CDR3 runs to 16 residues.

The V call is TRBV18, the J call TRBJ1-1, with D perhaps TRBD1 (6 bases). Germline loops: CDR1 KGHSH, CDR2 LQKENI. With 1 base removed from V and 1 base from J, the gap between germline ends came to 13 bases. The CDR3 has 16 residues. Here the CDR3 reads CASSPLPHRANTEAFF. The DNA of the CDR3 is TGTGCCAGCTCACCACTTCCGCACAGGGCGAACACTGAAGCTTTCTTT.

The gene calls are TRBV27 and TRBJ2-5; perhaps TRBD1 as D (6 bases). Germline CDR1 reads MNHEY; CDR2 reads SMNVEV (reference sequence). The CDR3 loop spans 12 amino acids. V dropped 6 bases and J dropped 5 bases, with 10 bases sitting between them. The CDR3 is CASSQGPETQYF. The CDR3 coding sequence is TGTGCCAGCAGCCAGGGGCCTGAGACCCAGTACTTC.

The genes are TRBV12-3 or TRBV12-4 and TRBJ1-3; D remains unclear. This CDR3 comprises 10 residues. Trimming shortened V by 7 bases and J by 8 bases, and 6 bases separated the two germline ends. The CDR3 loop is CASKQDTIYF. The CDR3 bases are TGTGCCAGCAAGCAGGACACCATATATTTT.